This TCR beta chain was documented in a study of tumor and adjacent non-tumor tissue in lung cancer. The library came from three nested PCR rounds adapted from ARM-PCR protocols. From the multiplex PCR reads, TCRdb called clonotypes with MiXCR, one entry per CDR3 protein. Of some 200,000 distinct CDR3 sequences in the sample, 70% to 75% are singletons; the top ten hold approximately 25%. A note on this clonotype: A much larger clone lies a single base off, so this may be a read error.

The CDR3 contains 14 residues. V lost 6 bases, J lost 4 bases, and 15 bases lay in between. No cell sorting was done before RNA was extracted from the tissue. The clonotype comes from a man aged 55-75 years with non-small cell lung cancer. The chain links TRBV12-3 or TRBV12-4 to TRBJ1-1; D is possibly TRBD1 (6 bases). Sequenced: lung tumor tissue. CDR3 sequence: CASSYTVGATEAFF. The CDR3 DNA reads TGTGCCAGCAGCTACACCGTGGGGGCCACTGAAGCTTTCTTT.